A single sample gave rise to the 20 T cell receptor beta chains below, sequenced in a study of PD-L1 blockade in urothelial cancer (TCRdb year 2017). Receptors were amplified or captured by the immunoSEQ multiplex PCR assay. TCRdb holds this immuneACCESS table with in-frame rearrangements only. Some clones are missing; in checked studies, unresolved V genes explain under half, and the rest has no known cause. This sample gives around 50,000 clones in total; around 85% of them show up just once. Roughly 1.8% of the sample lies in the top ten. Per the publication, the time point label means: peripheral blood 6 weeks after treatment start. This specimen was PBMCs, taken around atezolizumab (anti-PD-L1) treatment. The receptors were sampled from a man in his fifties with urothelial cancer.

V is TRBV27 and J is TRBJ2-2, with 8 bases that match TRBD1. The CDR3 totals 15 residues. J was trimmed by 4 bases and V by 1 base; bases with no gene match: 2. CDR1 is MNHEY and CDR2 is SMNVEV in the germline V gene (reference sequence). Written as DNA, the CDR3 is TGTGCCAGCAGTTTATTCACAGGGGGCACCGGGGAGCTGTTTTTT. Its translation: CASSLFTGGTGELFF.

This clone was counted between two and nine times. The CDR3 sequence is CASSQERFGGRAGSYEQYF. DNA of the CDR3: TGCGCCAGCAGCCAAGAACGGTTTGGCGGGAGGGCCGGTTCCTACGAGCAGTACTTC. The chain recombines TRBV4-1 with TRBJ2-7, with 9 bases aligning to TRBD2. From germline, CDR1 is MGHRA and CDR2 YSYEKL. The length of the CDR3 is 19 residues. V lost 0 bases to trimming and J lost 1 base; unmatched junction nucleotides: 13.

The V gene is TRBV19, the J gene TRBJ2-7; 8 nucleotides agree with TRBD1. The CDR3 is 15 residues long. The trim removed 6 bases at V and 3 bases at J, leaving 10 bases unmatched. Per germline, CDR1 LNHDA and CDR2 SQIVND (reference sequence). Here the CDR3 DNA reads TGTGCCAGTAGCTCTCTGGCAGGGGGCTACTACGAGCAGTACTTC. It encodes CASSSLAGGYYEQYF.

This chain uses TRBV10-3 with TRBJ2-2, with TRBD1 as a possible D gene (5 bases). Per germline, CDR1 ENHRY and CDR2 SYGVKD. This CDR3 is built from 15 residues. The CDR3 DNA follows: TGTGCTACCATCACTGGGGCCCCGAACACCGGGGAGCTGTTTTTT. The encoded protein is CATITGAPNTGELFF.

V gene TRBV5-1 combines with J gene TRBJ2-7, with 7 positions matching TRBD1. The germline gives CDR1 SGHRS, CDR2 YFSETQ. The CDR3 runs 16 residues. Trimming took 0 bases from V and 6 from J; bases not matched to a gene: 12. The CDR3 region has the DNA TGCGCCAGCAGCTTGGGGACGACAGGGTTCCCCTCCGAGCAGTACTTC. Translated: CASSLGTTGFPSEQYF. The full variable domain, in which reference TRBV5-1 and TRBJ2-7 provide the parts outside the CDR3, is KAGVTQTPRYLIKTRGQQVTLSCSPISGHRSVSWYQQTPGQGLQFLFEYFSETQRNKGNFPGRFSGRQFSNSRSEMNVSTLELGDSALYLCASSLGTTGFPSEQYFGPGTRLTVT.

CDR3 protein: CASSFGTGYGYTF. CDR3 nucleotide sequence: TGTGCCAGCAGTTTCGGGACAGGATATGGCTACACCTTC. The V gene is TRBV27, the J gene TRBJ1-2; TRBD1 aligns across 8 bases. The germline gives CDR1 MNHEY, CDR2 SMNVEV (reference sequence). The trim removed 3 bases at V and 5 bases at J, leaving 2 bases unmatched. CDR3 length: 13 residues.

This chain connects TRBV19 to TRBJ2-7; 8 bases fit TRBD1. V gave up 5 bases and J gave up 3 bases; unmatched junction bases: 6. Per the germline V gene, CDR1 is LNHDA and CDR2 is SQIVND (reference sequence). This CDR3 has 14 amino acids. In DNA form, the CDR3 reads TGTGCCAGTAGTTACCGGACAGGGTTCTACGAGCAGTACTTC. This translates into CASSYRTGFYEQYF. Full variable domain (outside the CDR3, taken from reference TRBV19 and TRBJ2-7): DGGITQSPKYLFRKEGQNVTLSCEQNLNHDAMYWYRQDPGQGLRLIYYSQIVNDFQKGDIAEGYSVSREKKESFPLTVTSAQKNPTAFYLCASSYRTGFYEQYFGPGTRLTVT.

The chain carries TRBV4-1 and TRBJ2-1, with a weak D call TRBD1 (5 bases). Looked up from germline, CDR1 is MGHRA and CDR2 is YSYEKL. The CDR3 runs to 14 residues. The V end was cut by 4 bases, the J end by 6 bases, with 13 bases between. DNA of the CDR3: TGCGCCAGCAGCCGCACTCAGGGTTTCAATGAGCAGTTCTTC. Protein product: CASSRTQGFNEQFF.

This clone was seen just once. This chain uses TRBV5-6 with TRBJ1-1; 7 positions match TRBD1. The V gene's germline CDR1 is SGHDT and CDR2 YYEEEE. This CDR3 region has 15 residues. V trimming: 4 bases; J trimming: 1 base; junction bases outside the gene matches: 7. The CDR3 reads CASSTPHRGNTEAFF. The CDR3 DNA sequence: TGTGCCAGCAGCACTCCGCACAGGGGGAACACTGAAGCTTTCTTT.

J is TRBJ2-7 and V is TRBV6-1, with D uncertain. CDR3 size: 13 residues. CDR1 MNHNS and CDR2 SASEGT come from the germline V gene. The V end lost 5 bases, the J end lost 2 bases, and 10 bases lay between the germline ends. As DNA, the CDR3 is TGTGCCAGCAGTCGGCAGGTGGCCTACGAGCAGTACTTC. It encodes CASSRQVAYEQYF.

This sequence joins TRBV11-2 and TRBJ2-2; 14 positions agree with TRBD2. This CDR3 contains 16 residues. CDR1 is SGHAT and CDR2 is FQNNGV in the germline V gene. V dropped 4 bases and J dropped 7; count of bases not matched to a gene: 5. This chain's CDR3 is CASSSGTSGRIGELFF. The CDR3 bases are TGTGCCAGCAGCTCCGGGACTAGCGGGAGAATCGGGGAGCTGTTTTTT.

The rearrangement joins TRBV9 to TRBJ2-1; TRBD2 agrees at 10 bases. The CDR3 covers 15 residues. V shed 3 bases, J shed 6 bases, and the junction held 6 bases outside the gene matches. Germline V gives CDR1 SGDLS, CDR2 YYNGEE. This chain's CDR3 is CASSASGGLSNEQFF. In DNA, the CDR3 is TGTGCCAGCAGCGCTAGCGGGGGTCTTTCCAATGAGCAGTTCTTC.

This chain uses TRBV30 with TRBJ1-2, with TRBD1 matching over 8 bases. J lost 7 bases, V lost 1 base, and 2 bases had no gene match. The CDR3 totals 12 residues. Germline values: CDR1 GTSNPN, CDR2 SVGIG (reference sequence). The CDR3 reads CAWSDQGAGYTF. CDR3 sequence (DNA): TGTGCCTGGAGTGACCAGGGGGCTGGCTACACCTTC.

This chain connects TRBV7-9 to TRBJ1-2, with D tentatively TRBD1 (6 bases). V lost 3 bases and J 3 bases, leaving 17 bases between the germline ends. CDR1 SEHNR and CDR2 FQNEAQ come from the germline V gene (reference sequence). This CDR3 is 16 amino acids long. The CDR3 region is CASSLGSQGPDYGYTF. The CDR3 DNA is TGTGCCAGCAGCTTGGGTTCACAGGGACCTGACTATGGCTACACCTTC.

V usage is TRBV29-1 and J usage is TRBJ1-4; 7 nucleotides agree with TRBD1. Germline V gives CDR1 SQVTM, CDR2 ANQGSEA. The CDR3 has 14 residues. Trimming cost V 7 bases and J 2 bases; bases outside gene matches: 7. The CDR3 here is CSALGGPTNEKLFF. The CDR3 region has the DNA TGCAGCGCCCTAGGGGGCCCGACTAATGAAAAACTGTTTTTT.

The chain has TRBV5-8 and TRBJ2-3; TRBD2 aligns across 10 bases. Trimming at V came to 4 bases and at J to 4 bases, leaving 12 bases not matched to a gene. The CDR3 extends over 17 amino acids. CDR1 and CDR2 (germline): SGHTS, YDEGEE. Here the CDR3 DNA reads TGTGCCAGCAGCCGAGGGTCTAGCGGGAGCATAGCAGATACGCAGTATTTT. Translating it yields CASSRGSSGSIADTQYF. Complete variable domain (other parts from reference TRBV5-8 and TRBJ2-3): EAGVTQSPTHLIKTRGQQATLRCSPISGHTSVYWYQQALGLGLQFLLWYDEGEERNRGNFPPRFSGRQFPNYSSELNVNALELEDSALYLCASSRGSSGSIADTQYFGPGTRLTVL.

The chain uses TRBV19 and TRBJ1-6; TRBD1 matches at 7 bases. This CDR3 region has 13 residues. The V and J ends lost 6 bases and 8 bases, in that order; junction bases with no gene match: 4. Germline lookup yields CDR1 LNHDA and CDR2 SQIVND (reference sequence). The DNA for the CDR3 is TGTGCCAGTAGCCACAGGGGTTATTCACCCCTCCACTTT. This gives the protein CASSHRGYSPLHF.

The chain has TRBV9 and TRBJ2-1, with TRBD2 matching 12 bases. The CDR3 extends over 19 amino acids. V gave up 0 bases and J gave up 0 bases; unmatched junction bases: 7. Germline loops: CDR1 SGDLS, CDR2 YYNGEE. In DNA, the CDR3 is TGTGCCAGCAGCGTAGTAGGGGAGACTAGCGGGGGCTCCTACAATGAGCAGTTCTTC. This sequence encodes CASSVVGETSGGSYNEQFF.

This chain uses TRBV5-1 with TRBJ1-3; D not resolved. CDR3 size: 14 residues. Germline lookup yields CDR1 SGHRS and CDR2 YFSETQ. V lost 6 bases and J lost 2, with 12 bases in between. The CDR3 protein is CASKEGVPGNTIYF. The CDR3 coding sequence is TGCGCCAGCAAGGAGGGTGTCCCTGGAAACACCATATATTTT.

This chain joins TRBV7-2 and TRBJ2-7, with D maybe TRBD2 (5 bases). The germline CDR1 and CDR2 sequences are SGHTA and FQGNSA. The CDR3 has 14 amino acids. Deletions cut 5 bases from V and 7 bases from J, with 18 bases between. CDR3 residues: CASSRERGSGEQYF. CDR3 coding DNA: TGTGCCAGCAGCCGCGAAAGAGGGTCAGGTGAGCAGTACTTC.